The rows below give T cell receptor beta chains drawn from one sample of a study of a mutant IDH1 vaccine in newly diagnosed glioma. These receptors are not linked to any known antigen. The table came from immunoSEQ multiplex PCR; TCRdb's copy has only in-frame clones and leaves some out. The top ten clones hold about 1.4% of a sample with around 54,000 clones, more than 75% of them seen once. Specimen: PBMCs, collected from a glioma patient whose treatment included an IDH1 peptide vaccine. These receptors originate from a man aged 40-55 years with glioma. The CDR3 runs from the conserved cysteine through the conserved F or W. The D gene is left open where the match is weak. Not every row has a clone size; where given, it reads once, few, many or a size class.

j_call,clone_size,v_call,d_call,cdr3_nt,cdr3_aa
TRBJ2-1,once,TRBV19,TRBD2,TGTGCCAGTAGTATAGGGGGGGGAGGCAATGAGCAGTTCTTC,CASSIGGGGNEQFF
TRBJ2-1,.,TRBV2,.,TGTGCCACCGCGGCTGAAACCTACAATGAGCAGTTCTTC,CATAAETYNEQFF
TRBJ2-1,.,TRBV7-2,TRBD2,TGTGCCAGCAGCTCTAGCGGGAGTTACAATGAGCAGTTCTTC,CASSSSGSYNEQFF
TRBJ1-4,few,TRBV10-1,.,TGCGCCAGCACTCCGGACCGAACCACTGAAAAACTGTTTTTT,CASTPDRTTEKLFF
TRBJ2-3,few,TRBV5-1,TRBD2,TGCGCCAGCAGCTTGGCCGGGACTAGCGAATCTAGCACAGATACGCAGTATTTT,CASSLAGTSESSTDTQYF
TRBJ2-3,.,TRBV6-5,.,TGTGCCAGCAGTTACACTCAGGGGAGCACAGATACGCAGTATTTT,CASSYTQGSTDTQYF
TRBJ2-7,.,TRBV6-1,TRBD2,TGTGCCAGCAGTGACCCGGGGGGGAGCGCAACCTACGAGCAGTACTTC,CASSDPGGSATYEQYF
TRBJ1-1,.,TRBV6-5,.,TGTGCCAGCAGTTGGCTGGGTGGCAACACTGAAGCTTTCTTT,CASSWLGGNTEAFF
TRBJ2-7,.,TRBV4-1,.,TGCGCCAGCAGCCCCTCGGAGTTGAGAGTGGCCTACGAGCAGTACTTC,CASSPSELRVAYEQYF
TRBJ2-7,.,TRBV9,.,TGTGCCAGCAGCGTAGGATCCAGCGGCAACTACGAGCAGTACTTC,CASSVGSSGNYEQYF
TRBJ1-1,.,TRBV27,.,TGTGCCTGCCGGGCGGTGAACACTGAAGCTTTCTTT,CACRAVNTEAFF
TRBJ2-7,.,TRBV5-1,.,TGCGCCAGCAGCTTGTCACTTATTGGGGAACCCTCCTACGAGCAGTACTTC,CASSLSLIGEPSYEQYF
TRBJ2-7,.,TRBV25-1,TRBD2,TGTGCCAGCAGTGAGACAGCGGGAGGGCCCTTCGAGCAGTACTTC,CASSETAGGPFEQYF
TRBJ2-3,once,TRBV11-1,.,TGTGCCAGCAGCTTAGGTGTTCTGGCAGATACGCAGTATTTT,CASSLGVLADTQYF
TRBJ1-5,.,TRBV27,.,TGTGCCAGCAGTTTAGGCGGAGGCCCCTGGCCCCAGCATTTT,CASSLGGGPWPQHF
TRBJ1-1,.,TRBV10-3,.,TGTGCCTCGGGGGTGTTGGAGGGGTTTTCTGTTACTGAAGCTTTCTTT,CASGVLEGFSVTEAFF
TRBJ2-5,.,TRBV2,.,TGTGCCAGCAGTGAAACCCGGCTTATCAAGACCCAGTACTTC,CASSETRLIKTQYF
TRBJ1-4,once,TRBV4-1,.,TGCGCCAGCACCCCCTGGGAGGCAGGGAGTGGAAAACTGTTTTTT,CASTPWEAGSGKLFF
TRBJ1-5,.,TRBV7-9,.,TGTGCCAGCAGCAGCCAGGGAGACCAGCCCCAGCATTTT,CASSSQGDQPQHF
TRBJ2-1,.,TRBV5-6,.,TGTGCCAGCAGTCGGACAGTCAATGAGCAGTTCTTC,CASSRTVNEQFF
TRBJ1-3,.,TRBV4-1,.,TGCGCCAGCAGCCAGGCAATACAGGGTTCTGGAAACACCATATATTTT,CASSQAIQGSGNTIYF
TRBJ2-7,.,TRBV10-1,.,TGCGCCAGCAGTGCAGCCCACGAGCAGTACTTC,CASSAAHEQYF
TRBJ2-2,.,TRBV18,.,TGTGCCAGCTCACCATCTCGTGGGGGGCAGACCGGGGAGCTGTTTTTT,CASSPSRGGQTGELFF
TRBJ2-3,few,TRBV25-1,.,TGTGCCAGCAGTGCCACAGGGAGATCGGATACGCAGTATTTT,CASSATGRSDTQYF
TRBJ2-3,.,TRBV4-1,.,TGCGCCAGCAGCCAAAATACGCTAGAAAGGTCCCCAGATACGCAGTATTTT,CASSQNTLERSPDTQYF
TRBJ2-3,.,TRBV7-2,.,TGTGCCAGCAGCTCTTCTAGGATCACAGATACGCAGTATTTT,CASSSSRITDTQYF
TRBJ2-7,.,TRBV18,.,TGTGCCAGCTCACCCCCTGGGCAGGGGAAGGCCTACGAGCAGTACTTC,CASSPPGQGKAYEQYF
TRBJ2-7,.,TRBV19,TRBD1,TGTGCCAGTAGTATCCGGGACAGGGGCCTCCCCTACGAGCAGTACTTC,CASSIRDRGLPYEQYF
TRBJ2-1,.,TRBV25-1,TRBD1,TGTGCCAGCATGGGGACAGGGTTGAATGAGCAGTTCTTC,CASMGTGLNEQFF
TRBJ2-3,.,TRBV7-2,.,TGTGCCAGCAGCCAGGGACTTTCGCACGCGGATACGCAGTATTTT,CASSQGLSHADTQYF
TRBJ2-2,.,TRBV28,TRBD1,TGTGCCAGCACGTTGACCACTGGACAGGGGAACCGGGAGCTGTTTTTT,CASTLTTGQGNRELFF
TRBJ2-1,.,TRBV6-6,.,TGTGCCAGCAGCCCCCGGTGGGGGCAAGGCAATGAGCAGTTCTTC,CASSPRWGQGNEQFF
TRBJ1-2,.,TRBV5-6,TRBD1,TGTGCCAGCAGCTTGGTCCACGGACAGGGGGAATATGGCTACACCTTC,CASSLVHGQGEYGYTF
TRBJ1-5,.,TRBV15,.,TGTGCCACCAGCAGAGATCGGAACGGGTCGCCCCAGCATTTT,CATSRDRNGSPQHF
TRBJ1-5,.,TRBV5-1,.,TGCGCCAGCAGCTTAGGGACCACCAATCAGCCCCAGCATTTT,CASSLGTTNQPQHF